This record concerns one TCR beta chain sequence. The target antigen is unknown. The sample is drawn from a study of shared clonotypes between healthy human individuals. Study-wide results and caveats: Among donors, sharing of clonotypes was expected to be affected by sequencing depth. Larger richness was generally estimated for naive than memory subsets.

Memory CD4+ cells were the fraction left after CD45RA+ naive selection. Deep-level running was used for the assay. Clones were read by immunoSEQ multiplex PCR, and TCRdb kept only the in-frame ones, dropping some. The data hold some 1.4 million clones, with around 95% observed a single time. CDR3 length: 15 amino acids. The germline CDR1 and CDR2 sequences are SGHKS and YYEKEE (reference sequence). Trimming took 8 bases from V and 4 from J, leaving 22 bases between them. The TCR originated in a man aged 25 to 40 in good health. The V gene is TRBV5-5, the J gene TRBJ2-7; D might be TRBD1 or TRBD2, each matching 7 bases. The sequencing input was naive CD4+ T cells sorted from blood. Subset in this sample: CD45RA+ positively selected. The CDR3 region is CASSPGGQRRYEQYF. CDR3 sequence (DNA): TGTGCCAGTTCCCCGGGGGGACAGAGACGTTACGAGCAGTACTTC.